This is a list of T cell receptor beta chains from one sample in a study of T cell responses to AZD1222 COVID-19 vaccine. Clones were sequenced by immunoSEQ multiplex PCR, and TCRdb holds only the in-frame ones, with some missing. Here the sample spans 150,000 or so clones, 90% to 95% being singletons. The sequences come from peripheral blood, collected on day 0 of AZD1222 vaccination. All receptors derive from an adult in good health. CDR3s include the opening cysteine and the closing phenylalanine or tryptophan. The D gene is left open where the match is weak. Size values are once, few and many counts, or a class for expanded clones, and some rows have none.

TRBV29-1	TRBD2	TRBJ2-3	.	CSADGLMSGLAGPTDTQYF	TGCAGCGCCGACGGATTAATGAGTGGACTAGCGGGACCCACAGATACGCAGTATTTT
TRBV19	.	TRBJ1-3	.	CASSIGSGFVGNTIYF	TGTGCCAGTAGTATTGGTTCGGGGTTCGTCGGAAACACCATATATTTT
TRBV5-1	.	TRBJ1-1	.	CASSFWGGTEAFF	TGCGCCAGCAGCTTCTGGGGAGGCACTGAAGCTTTCTTT
TRBV29-1	.	TRBJ1-1	once	CSVGGDTEAFF	TGCAGCGTTGGAGGCGACACTGAAGCTTTCTTT
TRBV29-1	.	TRBJ2-5	.	CSVQGQIIQETQYF	TGCAGCGTCCAGGGACAAATCATCCAAGAGACCCAGTACTTC
TRBV11-2	.	TRBJ2-5	.	CASSPRTKLQETQYF	TGTGCCAGCAGCCCCCGGACAAAGTTACAAGAGACCCAGTACTTC
TRBV2	TRBD2	TRBJ2-3	.	CASRPLAGHSTDTQYF	TGTGCCAGCAGACCACTAGCGGGGCATAGCACAGATACGCAGTATTTT
TRBV5-6	TRBD1	TRBJ1-1	.	CASSATGTETMNTEAFF	TGTGCCAGCAGCGCGACCGGGACAGAAACAATGAACACTGAAGCTTTCTTT
TRBV13	.	TRBJ2-2	.	CASSSQNGELFF	TGTGCCAGCAGCTCCCAGAACGGGGAGCTGTTTTTT
TRBV19	.	TRBJ1-5	.	CASSIRQWGGGNQPQHF	TGTGCCAGTAGTATTAGACAGTGGGGAGGGGGCAATCAGCCCCAGCATTTT
TRBV5-4	.	TRBJ2-2	.	CASSGAGYTGELFF	TGTGCCAGCAGCGGGGCAGGGTACACCGGGGAGCTGTTTTTT